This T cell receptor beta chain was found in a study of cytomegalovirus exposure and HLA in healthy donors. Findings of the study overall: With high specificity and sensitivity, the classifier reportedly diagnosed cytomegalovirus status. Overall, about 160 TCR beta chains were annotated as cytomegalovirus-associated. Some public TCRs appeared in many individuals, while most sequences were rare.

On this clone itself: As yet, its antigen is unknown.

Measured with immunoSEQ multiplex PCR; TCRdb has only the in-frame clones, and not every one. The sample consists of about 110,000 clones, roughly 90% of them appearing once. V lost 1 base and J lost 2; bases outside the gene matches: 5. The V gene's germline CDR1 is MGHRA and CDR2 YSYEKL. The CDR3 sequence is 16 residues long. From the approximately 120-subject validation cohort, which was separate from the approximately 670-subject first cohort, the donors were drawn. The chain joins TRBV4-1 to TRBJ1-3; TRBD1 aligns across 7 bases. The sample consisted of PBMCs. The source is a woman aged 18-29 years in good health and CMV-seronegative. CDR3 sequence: CASSQVTGSTGNTIYF. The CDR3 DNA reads TGCGCCAGCAGCCAAGTGACAGGGTCCACTGGAAACACCATATATTTT.